Listed below are T cell receptor beta chains from one sample, sequenced in a study of shared clonotypes between healthy human individuals. TCRdb's table, derived via immunoSEQ multiplex PCR, lists solely in-frame clones and lacks some. The data show a few million clones, around 94% seen once. The specimen was naive CD4+ T cells sorted from blood. The receptors derive from a man aged 18 to 29 in good health. Both conserved end residues are part of each CDR3. D genes are given only for firm matches. Clone sizes are given selectively: once, few, many, or a class where the clone is expanded.

TRBV18	NA	TRBD2	15	TRBJ2-7	CASSPPSGSSYEQYF	TGTGCCAGCTCACCACCTAGCGGGAGCTCCTACGAGCAGTACTTC
TRBV6-5	NA	NA	14	TRBJ2-5	CASSYGAGQETQYF	TGTGCCAGCAGTTATGGGGCAGGCCAAGAGACCCAGTACTTC
TRBV5-1	NA	TRBD1	14	TRBJ2-7	CASSSTGGDYEQYF	TGCGCCAGCAGCTCGACAGGGGGCGACTACGAGCAGTACTTC
TRBV10-1	NA	NA	15	TRBJ1-3	CASSDGSDSGNTIYF	TGCGCCAGCAGTGACGGGTCGGACTCTGGAAACACCATATATTTT
TRBV4-3	NA	TRBD1	17	TRBJ1-2	CASSQDLGQGDYYGYTF	TGCGCCAGCAGCCAAGATCTAGGACAGGGGGATTACTATGGCTACACCTTC
TRBV7-3	NA	NA	16	TRBJ2-2	CASSLTRVANTGELFF	TGTGCCAGCAGCTTAACACGGGTAGCGAACACCGGGGAGCTGTTTTTT
TRBV6-6	NA	TRBD2	14	TRBJ2-1	CASSAGTSANEQFF	TGTGCCAGCAGTGCCGGGACTAGCGCCAATGAGCAGTTCTTC
TRBV30	few	NA	14	TRBJ1-5	CAWSGQMFNQPQHF	TGTGCCTGGAGTGGCCAAATGTTTAATCAGCCCCAGCATTTT
TRBV5-1	NA	NA	15	TRBJ2-6	CASSLAETGANVLTF	TGCGCCAGCAGCTTGGCAGAAACTGGGGCCAACGTCCTGACTTTC
TRBV7-3	few	NA	17	TRBJ1-6	CASRMTRGAPSNSPLHF	TGTGCCAGCAGAATGACAAGAGGAGCCCCATCAAATTCACCCCTCCACTTT
TRBV6-4	NA	TRBD2	12	TRBJ2-1	CASSEEGLVQFF	TGTGCCAGCAGTGAGGAGGGACTAGTACAGTTCTTC
TRBV16	few	NA	13	TRBJ1-2	CASSRPGTRGYTF	TGTGCCAGCAGCCGACCCGGGACTAGAGGCTACACCTTC
TRBV7-7	NA	TRBD2	15	TRBJ2-5	CASSELAGVGETQYF	TGTGCTAGCAGCGAACTAGCGGGAGTGGGCGAGACCCAGTACTTC
TRBV30	NA	NA	13	TRBJ1-5	CAWSPSIRQPQHF	TGTGCCTGGAGTCCTTCGATACGGCAGCCCCAGCATTTT
TRBV18	NA	TRBD1	17	TRBJ2-1	CASSPPLGTVIRNEQFF	TGTGCCAGCTCACCACCTCTCGGGACAGTTATTCGTAATGAGCAGTTCTTC
TRBV2	NA	NA	15	TRBJ2-7	CASKIRDTISYEQYF	TGTGCCAGCAAGATCCGGGACACCATATCCTACGAGCAGTACTTC
TRBV6-1	NA	TRBD1	14	TRBJ1-4	CASSGQGGWEKLFF	TGTGCCAGCAGTGGACAGGGCGGGTGGGAAAAACTGTTTTTT
TRBV4-1	NA	TRBD1	15	TRBJ1-1	CASQPMTGMNTEAFF	TGCGCCAGTCAACCGATGACAGGGATGAACACTGAAGCTTTCTTT
TRBV6-1	NA	NA	15	TRBJ2-5	CASSEVDSGRGTQYF	TGTGCCAGCAGTGAAGTGGACTCTGGTAGGGGGACCCAGTACTTC
TRBV6-6	NA	NA	13	TRBJ2-5	CASNMGGKETQYF	TGTGCCAGCAATATGGGGGGAAAAGAGACCCAGTACTTC
TRBV5-1	once	NA	15	TRBJ2-1	CASSLRWGTYNEQFF	TGCGCCAGCAGCTTGCGGTGGGGAACCTACAATGAGCAGTTCTTC
TRBV5-4	NA	NA	14	TRBJ2-7	CASSLEKRTYEQYF	TGTGCCAGCAGCTTGGAGAAGCGAACCTACGAGCAGTACTTC
TRBV7-2	NA	NA	13	TRBJ2-3	CASRLGAVDTQYF	TGTGCCAGCAGGTTAGGCGCGGTAGATACGCAGTATTTT
TRBV14	NA	TRBD1	14	TRBJ1-1	CASSQTRQGSEAFF	TGTGCCAGCAGCCAAACCCGACAGGGTTCTGAAGCTTTCTTT
TRBV7-9	NA	TRBD2	17	TRBJ2-5	CASSLGVGTSVQETQYF	TGTGCCAGCAGCTTAGGGGTTGGGACTAGCGTACAAGAGACCCAGTACTTC
TRBV25-1	NA	NA	13	TRBJ2-1	CASSLGPTPEQFF	TGTGCCAGCAGTCTTGGCCCAACCCCTGAGCAGTTCTTC
TRBV18	NA	TRBD2	16	TRBJ2-1	CASSRGTSGDYNEQFF	TGTGCCAGCTCACGTGGGACTAGCGGGGACTACAATGAGCAGTTCTTC
TRBV4-1	NA	NA	12	TRBJ2-3	CASRGGTDTQYF	TGCGCCTCCAGGGGGGGCACAGATACGCAGTATTTT
TRBV11-1	NA	TRBD2	16	TRBJ2-1	CASSPLLAVRGNEQFF	TGTGCCAGCAGCCCACTACTAGCGGTCCGGGGGAATGAGCAGTTCTTC
TRBV2	once	NA	15	TRBJ1-4	CASSGDQGPNEKLFF	TGTGCCAGCAGCGGGGACCAGGGGCCTAATGAAAAACTGTTTTTT
TRBV19	NA	TRBD1	13	TRBJ1-1	CAVRQQGDTEAFF	TGTGCCGTTAGGCAGCAGGGGGACACTGAAGCTTTCTTT
TRBV18	NA	NA	12	TRBJ2-3	CASSPGGDTQYF	TGTGCCAGCTCACCTGGGGGGGATACGCAGTATTTT
TRBV4-1	NA	NA	14	TRBJ1-6	CASSQDTDNSPLHF	TGCGCCAGCAGCCAAGATACAGATAATTCACCCCTCCACTTT
TRBV9	NA	TRBD1	15	TRBJ2-1	CASSVRTGGFNEQFF	TGTGCCAGCAGCGTTCGGACAGGGGGCTTCAATGAGCAGTTCTTC
TRBV10-1	few	TRBD2	15	TRBJ2-1	CASSAGTSGVDEQFF	TGCGCCAGCAGCGCCGGGACTAGCGGGGTGGATGAGCAGTTCTTC
TRBV28	NA	TRBD1	15	TRBJ1-6	CASSLGGQARSPLHF	TGTGCCAGCAGTCTAGGGGGACAGGCTCGCTCACCCCTCCACTTT
TRBV6-5	NA	TRBD1	15	TRBJ1-2	CASSRGPRGGYGYTF	TGTGCCAGCAGTAGGGGGCCCCGGGGTGGCTATGGCTACACCTTC
TRBV30	NA	NA	12	TRBJ1-1	CAWSVRWTEAFF	TGTGCCTGGAGTGTACGTTGGACTGAAGCTTTCTTT
TRBV6-5	once	NA	13	TRBJ2-1	CASTGPALREQFF	TGTGCCAGCACGGGACCCGCTCTCCGTGAGCAGTTCTTC
TRBV4-3	once	NA	15	TRBJ2-7	CASSQAGDSSYEQYF	TGCGCCAGCAGCCAAGCTGGCGACAGCTCCTACGAGCAGTACTTC
TRBV7-6	NA	NA	17	TRBJ1-3	CASSLALLQNSGNTIYF	TGTGCCAGCAGCTTAGCGCTTTTACAAAACTCTGGAAACACCATATATTTT
TRBV5-5	NA	NA	15	TRBJ1-4	CASSLARLWDEKLFF	TGTGCCAGCAGCTTGGCAAGGCTGTGGGATGAAAAACTGTTTTTT
TRBV7-9	NA	NA	16	TRBJ1-3	CASSLGRVLSGNTIYF	TGTGCCAGCAGCTTAGGCCGGGTCCTCTCTGGAAACACCATATATTTT
TRBV5-1	NA	TRBD1	16	TRBJ2-2	CASSRQGQMVTGELFF	TGCGCCAGCAGCCGACAGGGACAGATGGTGACCGGGGAGCTGTTTTTT
TRBV5-6	NA	NA	14	TRBJ1-1	CASSISRRNTEAFF	TGTGCCAGCAGTATCTCACGTAGGAACACTGAAGCTTTCTTT
TRBV4-1	NA	NA	13	TRBJ1-5	CASSQGQNQPQHF	TGCGCCAGCAGCCAAGGCCAAAATCAGCCCCAGCATTTT
TRBV9	NA	TRBD1	14	TRBJ1-3	CASSRGQVGNTIYF	TGTGCCAGCAGTAGGGGACAGGTGGGAAACACCATATATTTT